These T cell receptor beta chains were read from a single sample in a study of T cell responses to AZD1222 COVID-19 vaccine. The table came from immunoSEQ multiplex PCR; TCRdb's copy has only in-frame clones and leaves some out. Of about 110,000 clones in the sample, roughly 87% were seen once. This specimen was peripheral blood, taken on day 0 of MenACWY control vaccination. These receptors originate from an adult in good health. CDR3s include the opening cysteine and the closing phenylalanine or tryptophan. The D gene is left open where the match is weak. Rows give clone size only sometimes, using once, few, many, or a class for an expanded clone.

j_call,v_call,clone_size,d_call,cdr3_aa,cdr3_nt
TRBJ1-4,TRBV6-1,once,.,CASSDLPRGVATNEKLFF,TGTGCCAGCAGTGATCTTCCCCGGGGGGTTGCAACTAATGAAAAACTGTTTTTT
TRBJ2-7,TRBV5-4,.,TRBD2,CASSLELAGGSGEQYF,TGTGCCAGCAGCTTGGAACTAGCGGGGGGGTCTGGGGAGCAGTACTTC
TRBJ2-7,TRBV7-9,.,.,CASSATAGSGAYEQYF,TGTGCCAGCAGCGCCACTGCAGGGTCTGGGGCCTACGAGCAGTACTTC
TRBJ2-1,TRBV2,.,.,CASSQPLSYNEQFF,TGTGCCAGCAGTCAACCCCTAAGCTACAATGAGCAGTTCTTC
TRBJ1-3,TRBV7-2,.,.,CASSLLGHSSGNTIYF,TGTGCCAGCAGCTTACTGGGACACTCCTCTGGAAACACCATATATTTT
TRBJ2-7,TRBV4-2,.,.,CASSQDRDFYEQYF,TGTGCCAGCAGCCAAGATAGAGACTTCTACGAGCAGTACTTC
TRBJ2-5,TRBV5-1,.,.,CASSLLSVQETQYF,TGCGCCAGCAGCTTGCTGAGCGTCCAAGAGACCCAGTACTTC
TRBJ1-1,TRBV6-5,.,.,CAVRGRTPEAFF,TGTGCCGTAAGGGGGAGGACCCCTGAAGCTTTCTTT
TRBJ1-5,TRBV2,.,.,CASSEKGRGLQPQHF,TGTGCCAGCAGTGAAAAGGGCCGTGGTCTTCAGCCCCAGCATTTT
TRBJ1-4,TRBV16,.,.,CASSPDTVPEKLFF,TGTGCCAGCAGCCCAGACACGGTCCCAGAAAAACTGTTTTTT
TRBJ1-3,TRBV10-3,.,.,CAISEQEENTIYF,TGTGCCATCAGTGAGCAGGAGGAAAACACCATATATTTT
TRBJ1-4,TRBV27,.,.,CASSLWRANEKLFF,TGTGCCAGCAGTTTATGGAGGGCTAATGAAAAACTGTTTTTT
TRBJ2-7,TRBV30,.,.,CAWIPQGSSYEQYF,TGTGCCTGGATACCCCAGGGTTCCTCCTACGAGCAGTACTTC
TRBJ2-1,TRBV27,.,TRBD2,CASSRGAGENNEQFF,TGTGCCAGCAGTAGGGGAGCGGGGGAGAACAATGAGCAGTTCTTC
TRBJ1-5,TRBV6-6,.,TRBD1,CASRGQGNQPQHF,TGTGCCAGCAGGGGACAGGGGAATCAGCCCCAGCATTTT
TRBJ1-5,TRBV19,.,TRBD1,CASSSTGGGNQPQHF,TGTGCCAGTAGTTCGACAGGGGGCGGCAATCAGCCCCAGCATTTT
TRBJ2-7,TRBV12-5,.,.,CASGLARTVYSYEQYF,TGTGCTAGTGGTTTGGCCCGGACGGTATACTCCTACGAGCAGTACTTC
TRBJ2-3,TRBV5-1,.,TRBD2,CASSWGPLAGVTDTQYF,TGCGCCAGCAGCTGGGGTCCCCTAGCGGGAGTCACAGATACGCAGTATTTT
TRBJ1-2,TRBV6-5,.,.,CASRPPRGQGGYTF,TGTGCCAGCAGACCCCCTCGGGGGCAGGGTGGCTACACCTTC
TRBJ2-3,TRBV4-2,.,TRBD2,CASSQETSGATDTQYF,TGTGCCAGCAGCCAAGAAACTAGCGGGGCCACAGATACGCAGTATTTT
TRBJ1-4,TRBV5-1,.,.,CASSRYRDGATNEKLFF,TGCGCCAGCAGCCGATACCGGGACGGTGCAACTAATGAAAAACTGTTTTTT
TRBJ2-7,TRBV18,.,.,CASSPDRPFSYEQYF,TGTGCCAGCTCACCAGACAGGCCGTTCTCCTACGAGCAGTACTTC
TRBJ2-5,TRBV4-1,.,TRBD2,CASSRRLAGERGSETQYF,TGCGCCAGCAGCCGAAGACTAGCGGGGGAGAGGGGATCTGAGACCCAGTACTTC
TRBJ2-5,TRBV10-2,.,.,CASSWGKQETQYF,TGCGCCAGCTCCTGGGGGAAGCAAGAGACCCAGTACTTC
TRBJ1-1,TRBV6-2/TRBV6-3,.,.,CASSYKGTEAFF,TGTGCCAGCAGTTACAAAGGCACTGAAGCTTTCTTT
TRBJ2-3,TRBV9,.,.,CASSVGGGRADTQYF,TGTGCCAGCAGCGTAGGGGGGGGCCGGGCAGATACGCAGTATTTT
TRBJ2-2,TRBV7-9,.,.,CASSLVQANTGELFF,TGTGCCAGCAGCTTAGTGCAGGCAAACACCGGGGAGCTGTTTTTT
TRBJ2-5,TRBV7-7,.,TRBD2,CASSLAGTSSWETQYF,TGTGCTAGCAGCTTGGCCGGGACTAGTTCCTGGGAGACCCAGTACTTC
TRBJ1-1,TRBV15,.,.,CATSRDPPRGRDTEAFF,TGTGCCACCAGCAGAGATCCACCACGGGGGCGGGACACTGAAGCTTTCTTT
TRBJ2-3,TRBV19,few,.,CASSIGPSTDTQYF,TGTGCCAGTAGTATCGGCCCAAGCACAGATACGCAGTATTTT
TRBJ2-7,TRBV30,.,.,CAWSHSGGLKQYF,TGTGCCTGGAGTCACTCCGGGGGTCTTAAGCAGTACTTC
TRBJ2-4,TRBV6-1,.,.,CASSERDMSAIAKNIQYF,TGTGCCAGCAGTGAAAGGGACATGTCGGCTATAGCCAAAAACATTCAGTACTTC
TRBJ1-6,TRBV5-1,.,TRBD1,CASSPETGDDSPLHF,TGCGCCAGCAGCCCCGAGACAGGGGACGATTCACCCCTCCACTTT
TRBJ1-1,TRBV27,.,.,CASSLGGTNTEAFF,TGTGCCAGCAGTTTAGGGGGCACGAACACTGAAGCTTTCTTT
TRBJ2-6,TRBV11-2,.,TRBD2,CASSWTSPLSGANVLTF,TGTGCCAGCAGCTGGACTAGCCCTTTATCTGGGGCCAACGTCCTGACTTTC
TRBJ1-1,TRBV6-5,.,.,CASSYGGNTEAFF,TGTGCCAGCAGTTACGGCGGGAACACTGAAGCTTTCTTT
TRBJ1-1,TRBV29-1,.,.,CSVEVNGKHTEAFF,TGCAGCGTTGAAGTGAACGGTAAGCACACTGAAGCTTTCTTT
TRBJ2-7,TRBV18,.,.,CASSPAGANEQYF,TGTGCCAGCTCACCGGCGGGGGCCAACGAGCAGTACTTC
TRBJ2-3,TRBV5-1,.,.,CASQRDRQEAQYF,TGCGCCAGCCAGAGAGACCGGCAGGAAGCGCAGTATTTT
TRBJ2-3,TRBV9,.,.,CASSPLDTQYF,TGTGCCAGCAGCCCACTAGATACGCAGTATTTT
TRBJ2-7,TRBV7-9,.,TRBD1,CASSVQGVYEQYF,TGTGCCAGCAGCGTGCAGGGGGTTTACGAGCAGTACTTC
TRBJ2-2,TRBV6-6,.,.,CASSYRGLPNTGELFF,TGTGCCAGCAGTTACCGGGGACTTCCGAACACCGGGGAGCTGTTTTTT
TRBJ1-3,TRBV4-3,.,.,CASSQDWQHAVGGNTIYF,TGCGCCAGCAGCCAAGATTGGCAACATGCGGTTGGGGGAAACACCATATATTTT
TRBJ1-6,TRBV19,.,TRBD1,CASRTGGADSPLHF,TGTGCCAGTAGAACAGGGGGCGCCGATTCACCCCTCCACTTT
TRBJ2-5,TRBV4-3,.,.,CASSQELPPGAGETQYF,TGCGCCAGCAGCCAAGAGTTGCCTCCGGGGGCCGGGGAGACCCAGTACTTC
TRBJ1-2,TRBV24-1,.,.,CATSRGSGYTF,TGTGCCACCTCCCGGGGCAGTGGCTACACCTTC
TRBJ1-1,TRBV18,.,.,CASSPSGADTEAFF,TGTGCCAGCTCACCGTCGGGGGCGGACACTGAAGCTTTCTTT
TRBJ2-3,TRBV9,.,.,CASSQYQGEYTDTQYF,TGTGCCAGCAGCCAATATCAGGGAGAATACACAGATACGCAGTATTTT
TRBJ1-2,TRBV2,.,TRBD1,CASRLDRGTNYGYTF,TGTGCCAGCAGGTTGGACAGGGGGACTAACTATGGCTACACCTTC